Below, 5 T cell receptor beta chains from the same sample are listed, as sequenced in a study of long-term antiretroviral therapy in people with HIV. The immunoSEQ assay was v3.0, run at survey level. Sequencing used immunoSEQ multiplex PCR; TCRdb keeps in-frame clones, though not all of them. The sample lists under 45,000 clones; more than 80% were seen once. Sample: unsorted PBMCs, taken 3.4 years after starting antiretroviral therapy. These receptors were collected from a man aged 25-40 years with HIV.

The rearrangement links TRBV19 to TRBJ1-4; D is undetermined. CDR3 length equals 12 residues. The germline V gene has CDR1 LNHDA and CDR2 SQIVND (reference sequence). V was clipped by 3 bases and J by 6 bases, with 5 bases between them. CDR3 nucleotide sequence: TGTGCCAGTAGTATCTTCGATGAAAAACTGTTTTTT. Its translation is CASSIFDEKLFF.

The V call is TRBV15, the J call TRBJ1-4; 9 nucleotides agree with TRBD1. Germline values: CDR1 LNHNV, CDR2 YYDKDF (reference sequence). With V trimmed by 1 base and J by 4 bases, 4 bases remained unmatched. There are 16 residues in the CDR3. The CDR3 nucleotides are TGTGCCACCAGCAGAGCCCCGGGACAGGGTAATGAAAAACTGTTTTTT. Translating gives CATSRAPGQGNEKLFF.

V gene TRBV28 combines with J gene TRBJ2-5, with D perhaps assigned TRBD1 or TRBD2 (5 bases each). This CDR3 is 16 amino acids long. V was clipped by 7 bases and J by 1 base, with 19 bases between them. Looked up from germline, CDR1 is MDHEN and CDR2 is SYDVKM. The CDR3 protein is CASTSGSRDRQETQYF. CDR3 nucleotide sequence: TGTGCCAGCACCTCCGGCTCCCGGGACCGCCAAGAGACCCAGTACTTC.

This chain links TRBV14 with TRBJ2-1; D may be TRBD1 (5 bases). Deletions cut 0 bases from V and 0 bases from J, with 12 bases between. The CDR3 contains 17 residues. Germline V gene data show CDR1 as SGHDN and CDR2 as FVKESK. The CDR3 DNA is TGTGCCAGCAGCCAAGATTGGAAGGACATCTCCTACAATGAGCAGTTCTTC. It translates to CASSQDWKDISYNEQFF.

The V gene is TRBV13, the J gene TRBJ2-7; 9 positions match TRBD1. V was pared by 7 bases and J by 4 bases, with 11 bases of the junction left unmatched. The CDR3 consists of 15 residues. Germline CDR1 is PRHDT and CDR2 is FYEKMQ (reference sequence). This CDR3 is CASTQQGAVPYEQYF. The CDR3 nucleotides read TGTGCCAGCACCCAACAGGGGGCCGTTCCGTACGAGCAGTACTTC. The full variable domain, its missing parts supplied by reference TRBV13 and TRBJ2-7, is AAGVIQSPRHLIKEKRETATLKCYPIPRHDTVYWYQQGPGQDPQFLISFYEKMQSDKGSIPDRFSAQQFSDYHSELNMSSLELGDSALYFCASTQQGAVPYEQYFGPGTRLTVT.